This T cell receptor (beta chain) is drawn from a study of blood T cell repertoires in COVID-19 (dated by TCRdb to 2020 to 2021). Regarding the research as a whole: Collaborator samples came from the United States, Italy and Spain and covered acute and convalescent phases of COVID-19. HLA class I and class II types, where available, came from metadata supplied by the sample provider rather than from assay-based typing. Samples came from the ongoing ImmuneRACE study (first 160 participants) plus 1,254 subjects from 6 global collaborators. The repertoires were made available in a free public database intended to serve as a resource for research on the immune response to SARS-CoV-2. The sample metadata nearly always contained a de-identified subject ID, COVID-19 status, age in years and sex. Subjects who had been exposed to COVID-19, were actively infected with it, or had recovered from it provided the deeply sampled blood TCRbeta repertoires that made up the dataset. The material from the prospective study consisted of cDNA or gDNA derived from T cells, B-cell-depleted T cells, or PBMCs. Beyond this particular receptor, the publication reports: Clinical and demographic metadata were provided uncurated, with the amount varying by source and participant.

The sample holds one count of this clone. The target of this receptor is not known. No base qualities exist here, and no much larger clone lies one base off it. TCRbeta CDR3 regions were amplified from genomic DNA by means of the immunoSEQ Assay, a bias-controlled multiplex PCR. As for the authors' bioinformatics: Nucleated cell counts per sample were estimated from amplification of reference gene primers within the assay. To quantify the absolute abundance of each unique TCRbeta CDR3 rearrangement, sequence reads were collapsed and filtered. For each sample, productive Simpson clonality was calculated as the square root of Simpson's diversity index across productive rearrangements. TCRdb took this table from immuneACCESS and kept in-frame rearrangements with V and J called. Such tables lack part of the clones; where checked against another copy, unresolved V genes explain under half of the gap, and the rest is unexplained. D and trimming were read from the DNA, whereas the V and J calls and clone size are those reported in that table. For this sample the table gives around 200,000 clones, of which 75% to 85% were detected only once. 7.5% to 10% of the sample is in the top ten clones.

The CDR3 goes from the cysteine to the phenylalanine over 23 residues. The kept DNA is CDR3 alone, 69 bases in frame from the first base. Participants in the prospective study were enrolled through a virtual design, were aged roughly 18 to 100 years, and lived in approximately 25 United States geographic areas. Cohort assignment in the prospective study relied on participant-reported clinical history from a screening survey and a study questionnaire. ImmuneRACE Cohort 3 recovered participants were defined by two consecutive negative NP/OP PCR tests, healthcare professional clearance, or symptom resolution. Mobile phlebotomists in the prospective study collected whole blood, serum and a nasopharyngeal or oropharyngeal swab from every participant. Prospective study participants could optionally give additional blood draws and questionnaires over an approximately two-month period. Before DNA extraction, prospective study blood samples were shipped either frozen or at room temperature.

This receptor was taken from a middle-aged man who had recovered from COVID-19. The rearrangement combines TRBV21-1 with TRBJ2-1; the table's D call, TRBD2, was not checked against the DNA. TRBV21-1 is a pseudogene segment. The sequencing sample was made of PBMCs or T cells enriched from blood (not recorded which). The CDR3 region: CASSKEIAVAGGPRVSSYNEQFF. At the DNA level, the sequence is TGTGCCAGCAGCAAAGAAATCGCGGTAGCGGGAGGGCCCAGGGTCAGCTCCTACAATGAGCAGTTCTTC.